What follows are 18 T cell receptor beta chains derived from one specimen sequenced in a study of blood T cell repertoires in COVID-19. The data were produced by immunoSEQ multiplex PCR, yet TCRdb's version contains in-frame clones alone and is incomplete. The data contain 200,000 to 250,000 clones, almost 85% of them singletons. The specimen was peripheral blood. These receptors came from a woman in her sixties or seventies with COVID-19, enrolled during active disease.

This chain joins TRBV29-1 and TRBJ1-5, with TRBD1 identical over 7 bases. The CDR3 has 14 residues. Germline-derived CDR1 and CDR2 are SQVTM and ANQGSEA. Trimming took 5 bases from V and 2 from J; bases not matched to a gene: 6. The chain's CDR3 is CSVQTGQGNQPQHF. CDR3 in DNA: TGCAGCGTTCAAACCGGACAGGGCAATCAGCCCCAGCATTTT.

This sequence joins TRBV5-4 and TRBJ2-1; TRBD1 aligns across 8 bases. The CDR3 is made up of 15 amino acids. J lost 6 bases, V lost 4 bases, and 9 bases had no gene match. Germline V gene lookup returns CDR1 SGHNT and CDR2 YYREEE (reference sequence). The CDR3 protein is CASSPQGAGGNEQFF. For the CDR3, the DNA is TGTGCCAGCAGCCCTCAGGGGGCAGGGGGCAATGAGCAGTTCTTC.

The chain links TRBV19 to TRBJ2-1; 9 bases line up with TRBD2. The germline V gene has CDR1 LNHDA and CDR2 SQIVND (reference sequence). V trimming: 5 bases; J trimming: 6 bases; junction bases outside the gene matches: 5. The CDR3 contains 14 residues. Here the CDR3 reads CASSRREGSNEQFF. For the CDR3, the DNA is TGTGCCAGTAGTCGGCGGGAGGGAAGCAATGAGCAGTTCTTC.

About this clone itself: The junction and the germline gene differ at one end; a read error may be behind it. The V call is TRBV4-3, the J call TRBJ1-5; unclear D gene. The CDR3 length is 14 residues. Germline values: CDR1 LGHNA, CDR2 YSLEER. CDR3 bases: TGCGCCAGCAGCCAAGATATGGGCAACCAGCCCCAGCATTTT. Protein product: CASSQDMGNQPQHF.

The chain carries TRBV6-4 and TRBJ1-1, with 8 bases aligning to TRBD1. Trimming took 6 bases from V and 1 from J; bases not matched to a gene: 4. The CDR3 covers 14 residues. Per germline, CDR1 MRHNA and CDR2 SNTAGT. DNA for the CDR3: TGTGCCAGCAGAAAAGACAGGGGGAACACTGAAGCTTTCTTT. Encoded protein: CASRKDRGNTEAFF.

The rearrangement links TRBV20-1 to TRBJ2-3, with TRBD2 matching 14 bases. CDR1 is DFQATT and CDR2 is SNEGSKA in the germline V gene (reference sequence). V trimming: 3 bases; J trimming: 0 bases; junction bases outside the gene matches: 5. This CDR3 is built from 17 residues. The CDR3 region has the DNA TGCAGTGCTAGTTGGACTAGCGGGGGGCCTAGCACAGATACGCAGTATTTT. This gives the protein CSASWTSGGPSTDTQYF.

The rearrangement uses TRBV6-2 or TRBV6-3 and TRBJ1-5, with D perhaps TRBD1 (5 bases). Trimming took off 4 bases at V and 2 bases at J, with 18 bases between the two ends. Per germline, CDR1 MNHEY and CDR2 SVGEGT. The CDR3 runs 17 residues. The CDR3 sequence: CASSFGRASGGNQPQHF. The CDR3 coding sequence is TGTGCCAGCAGTTTCGGACGAGCCTCGGGGGGCAATCAGCCCCAGCATTTT.

CDR3 sequence reads: CASSLAGRSGSYEQYF. The CDR3 DNA reads as TGTGCCAGCAGCTTAGCTGGTCGCAGTGGTTCCTACGAGCAGTACTTC. The V and J genes are TRBV7-9 and TRBJ2-7; no clear D gene. This CDR3 region has 16 residues. Germline V gene sequence: CDR1 SEHNR, CDR2 FQNEAQ (reference sequence). The ends were cut back, 0 bases at V and 1 base at J, with 13 bases in the middle.

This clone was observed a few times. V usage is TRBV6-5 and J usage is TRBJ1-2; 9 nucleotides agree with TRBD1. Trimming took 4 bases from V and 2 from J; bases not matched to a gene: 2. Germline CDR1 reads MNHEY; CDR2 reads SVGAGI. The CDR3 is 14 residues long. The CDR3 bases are TGTGCCAGCAGTTTGGGACAGGGAAACTATGGCTACACCTTC. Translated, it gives CASSLGQGNYGYTF.

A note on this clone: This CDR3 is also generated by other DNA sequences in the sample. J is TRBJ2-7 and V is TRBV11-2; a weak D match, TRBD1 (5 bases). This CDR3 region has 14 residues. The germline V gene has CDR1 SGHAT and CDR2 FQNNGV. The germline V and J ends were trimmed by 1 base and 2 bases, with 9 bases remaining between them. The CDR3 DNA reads TGTGCCAGCAGCTTAGGGACATCGACCTACGAGCAGTACTTC. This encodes CASSLGTSTYEQYF.

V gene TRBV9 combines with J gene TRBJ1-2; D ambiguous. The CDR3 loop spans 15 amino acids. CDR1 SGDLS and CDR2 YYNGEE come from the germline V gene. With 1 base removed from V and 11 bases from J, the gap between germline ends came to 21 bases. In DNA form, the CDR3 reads TGTGCCAGCAGCGTAACCCGGGATCCTTCCTTGCGTTACACCTTC. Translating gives CASSVTRDPSLRYTF.

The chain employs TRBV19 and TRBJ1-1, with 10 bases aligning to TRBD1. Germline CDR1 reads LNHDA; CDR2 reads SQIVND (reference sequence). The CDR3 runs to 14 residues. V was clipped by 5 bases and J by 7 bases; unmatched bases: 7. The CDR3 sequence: CASSAGTGEGEAFF. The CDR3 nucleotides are TGTGCCAGTAGTGCCGGGACAGGGGAGGGTGAAGCTTTCTTT.

In DNA form, the CDR3 reads TGCAGCGATCCGGTATATTCACCCCTCCACTTT. Protein sequence: CSDPVYSPLHF. The chain has TRBV29-1 and TRBJ1-6, with D unresolved. Trimming stripped 7 bases from V and 8 bases from J, with 9 bases between. The germline V gene encodes CDR1 SQVTM and CDR2 ANQGSEA. The CDR3 is 11 residues long.

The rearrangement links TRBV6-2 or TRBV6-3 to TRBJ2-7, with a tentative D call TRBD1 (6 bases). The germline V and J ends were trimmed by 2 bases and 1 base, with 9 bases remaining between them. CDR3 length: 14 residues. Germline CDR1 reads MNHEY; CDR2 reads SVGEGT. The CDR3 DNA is TGTGCCAGCAGTTACCCGGACAGTTCCTACGAGCAGTACTTC. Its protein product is CASSYPDSSYEQYF.

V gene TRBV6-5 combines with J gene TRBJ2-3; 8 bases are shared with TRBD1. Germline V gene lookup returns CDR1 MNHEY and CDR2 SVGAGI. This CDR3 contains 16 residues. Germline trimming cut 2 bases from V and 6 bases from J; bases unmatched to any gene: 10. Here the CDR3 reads CASSYRRQGLIDTQYF. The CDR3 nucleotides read TGTGCCAGCAGTTACCGTAGACAGGGGCTCATCGATACGCAGTATTTT.

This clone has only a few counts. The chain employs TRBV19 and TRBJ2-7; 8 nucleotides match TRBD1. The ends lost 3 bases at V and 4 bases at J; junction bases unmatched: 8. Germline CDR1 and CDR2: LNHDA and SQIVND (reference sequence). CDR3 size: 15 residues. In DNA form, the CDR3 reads TGTGCCAGTAGTATTGGAACAGGGGGTAGGTACGAGCAGTACTTC. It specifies CASSIGTGGRYEQYF.

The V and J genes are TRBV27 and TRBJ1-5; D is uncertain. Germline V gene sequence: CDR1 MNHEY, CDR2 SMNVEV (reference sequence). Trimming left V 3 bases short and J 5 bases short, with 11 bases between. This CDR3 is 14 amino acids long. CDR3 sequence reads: CASSFKSGDQPQHF. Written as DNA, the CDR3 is TGTGCCAGCAGTTTTAAGTCAGGTGATCAGCCCCAGCATTTT.

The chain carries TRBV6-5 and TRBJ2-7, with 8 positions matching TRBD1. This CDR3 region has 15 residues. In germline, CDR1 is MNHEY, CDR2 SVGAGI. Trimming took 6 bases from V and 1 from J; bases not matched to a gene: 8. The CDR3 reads CASSLGQGWSYEQYF. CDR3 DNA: TGTGCCAGCAGCCTCGGACAGGGTTGGTCCTACGAGCAGTACTTC.